This T cell receptor beta chain was retrieved from a study of blood T cell repertoires in COVID-19. Many counts were recorded for this clone. Profiled with immunoSEQ multiplex PCR; TCRdb holds only in-frame clones, not every one. The table has about 260,000 clones, 85% to 90% seen once. The specimen was PBMCs or T cells enriched from blood (not recorded which). The receptor's source is a man aged 45-60 years who had been exposed to COVID-19.

CDR3 DNA: TGTGCCAGCAGTTCCCTGGCGGGGGGGCCCGGGGAGCTGTTTTTT. This translates into CASSSLAGGPGELFF. The genes are TRBV28 and TRBJ2-2; 9 nucleotides agree with TRBD2. This CDR3 has 15 residues. V lost 4 bases, J lost 6 bases, and 6 bases stayed unmatched. CDR1 and CDR2 from the germline V gene are MDHEN and SYDVKM.